This T cell receptor (beta chain) was recovered during a study of identical twins (dated by TCRdb to about 2016). In terms of the full investigation: The study deep-sequenced TCR alpha and beta repertoires from monozygotic twins, unrelated adults of various ages and cord blood to test whether fetal clonotypes persist. To rule out contamination, the twin experiments were replicated at different times with different library preparation protocols.

From cysteine to phenylalanine, the CDR3 is 13 amino acids long. Only the CDR3 DNA is retained, 39 bases long and in frame from the first base. The germline V gene provides CDR1 SGHTA and CDR2 FQGNSA. The trim is 4 bases for V and 2 bases for J, with a gap of 6 bases between the germline ends. Only healthy Caucasian donors were included. The twin cohort consisted of three pairs of female monozygotic twins, all aged roughly 18 to 30 years. Peripheral blood mononuclear cells were used as the source from which RNA for TCR libraries was isolated. Receptor libraries were prepared by 5' RACE. Sequencing relied on an Illumina HiSeq 2000. A universal primer binding site was introduced by template switching, and a unique molecular identifier was present in the final cDNA, enabling accurate counting of TCR cDNA molecules. First-strand cDNA for TCR alpha and beta chains was synthesized from specific primers in the conserved constant-segment region. To control for contamination, every cDNA library carried two barcodes: a SMART-Mk sample barcode plus Illumina barcodes. TruSeq adapter sequences and Illumina sample barcodes were added in two successive PCR steps. TCR alpha and beta cDNA libraries were sequenced on the Illumina HiSeq platform with custom primers. The original pipeline was this. MiGEC was used to process raw reads and extract unique molecular identifiers, and MiXCR was used to find CDR3 positions. Recombination models were inferred per individual with the repgenHMM and IGoR tools using an EM algorithm. Shared clonotypes were analyzed with the tcR package in R, and sharing was normalized by the product of cloneset sizes. Out-of-frame nonproductive sequences were analyzed to study raw recombination free of thymic and clonal selection effects. The raw public data were reprocessed by TCRdb itself: fastp quality trimming at Q25, MiXCR clonotype calling, in-frame beta chains only. Every entry covers one CDR3 protein and lists the most common genes and DNA from its rows. V and J calls and clone size were set by TCRdb, not the authors. This sample lists roughly 700,000 distinct CDR3 sequences; 8.5% to 9% were detected once. Around 0.98% of the sample rests with the top ten.

Here is what the overall study found, with its caveats: Compared with coincidental sharing between unrelated individuals, an excess of low generation-probability sequences was observed among out-of-frame TCR alpha sequences shared between twins. In monozygotic twins, out-of-frame TCR alpha sharing was systematically underestimated by recombination models, although the models agreed with sharing between unrelated individuals. Conclusions relied on cross-sectional statistical analysis, since the same donors could not be followed over many years. Invariant T cells such as MAIT and iNKT could partly confound zero-insertion analyses, though diverse VJ usage argued against this for most clonotypes. Abundant cord blood beta clonotypes carried fewer insertions; young adult naive repertoires showed a weaker similar trend, while memory repertoires showed none. The excess sharing between twins in beta out-of-frame sequences was weaker because fewer shared sequences reduced the signal-to-noise ratio.

Notes on this clonotype: No cognate antigen has been identified for it. Per-base quality was not reported, and no clone a single base away is much larger than it.

The sample was also linked to a second study, of yellow fever vaccine responses in identical twins. The second investigation adds: The T cell response to vaccination in identical twins was reported by the authors to appear partly convergent and partly personalized. In identical twins, the study followed T cell clones that responded to the vaccine with precision.

The chain was built from TRBV7-2 and TRBJ1-5; there is no confident call for the D gene. The sample was PBMCs. The clonotype comes from a woman younger than 35 in good health. The CDR3 loop reads CASSSPGNQPQHF. The DNA sequence follows: TGTGCCAGCAGCTCCCCCGGCAATCAGCCCCAGCATTTT.